This T cell receptor beta chain was found in a study of T cells in Graves' hyperthyroidism and ophthalmopathy. What was amplified from RNA transcripts were TCR beta CDR3 regions. Initially, a first-round RT-PCR of the TCR CDR3 employed the HTBI primer set. MiXCR, run by TCRdb on the multiplex PCR reads, gives a single entry per CDR3 protein. The sample consists of 350,000 or so distinct CDR3 sequences, roughly 18% of them appearing once. Germline CDR1 and CDR2: SGDLS and YYNGEE. Trimming took off 9 bases at V and 5 bases at J, with 20 bases between the two ends. The CDR3 covers 14 residues. Not enrolled were patients with uncontrolled infection, other autoimmune disease, pregnancy or lactation. Cells are PBMCs isolated from around 9.4 ml of fresh blood.

Input material: blood. The chain recombines TRBV9 with TRBJ2-5; D is unresolved. The source of this sequence is a woman between 45 and 65 years old with Graves' hyperthyroidism. The CDR3 here is CATCRQTNPETQYF. The CDR3 DNA reads as TGTGCCACCTGTCGGCAGACGAATCCCGAGACCCAGTACTTC.